This T cell receptor beta chain comes out of a study of T cell responses to AZD1222 COVID-19 vaccine. Sequenced by immunoSEQ multiplex PCR; TCRdb stores in-frame clones only, minus some. The sample includes around 120,000 clones, about 88% seen only once; the top ten take approximately 27%. The V end was cut by 4 bases, the J end by 5 bases, with 11 bases between. The CDR3 extends over 13 amino acids. Germline CDR1 MNHEY, CDR2 SMNVEV (reference sequence). This TCR was sampled from an adult in good health. The V gene is TRBV27, the J gene TRBJ1-2, with a weak D call TRBD1 (5 bases). The source was peripheral blood, collected on day 0 of AZD1222 vaccination. CDR3 protein: CASSSGGGYGYTF. DNA of the CDR3: TGTGCCAGCAGTTCTGGTGGGGGATATGGCTACACCTTC.